This T cell receptor beta chain was retrieved from a study of tumor-infiltrating lymphocytes in primary liver carcinoma. Germline DNA was also extracted, with blood RNA taken from unsorted whole blood. This CDR3 comprises 17 residues. Looked up from germline, CDR1 is SGHAT and CDR2 is FQNNGV. The sample holds one count of this clonotype. The antigen remains undetermined. Compared with germline, one end of the junction differs, possibly owing to a read error. Study observations and caveats: The 250 largest clones made up significantly more of tumor than blood repertoires (p = 0.039). Tumor-adjacent and tumor-blood pairs overlapped less than tumor region pairs did.

The input was around 530 ng total RNA; TCR beta cDNA was made from it with a constant-region primer. TCR beta libraries came from three nested multiplex PCR rounds using slightly modified ARM-PCR. Amplification in the first two PCR rounds was performed using TRBV1-TRBV30 forward primers and a C-beta reverse primer for roughly 10 cycles each. One entry per CDR3 protein, called by TCRdb with MiXCR from the multiplex PCR reads. The table shows 250,000 to 350,000 distinct CDR3 sequences, with around 50% occurring only once. The TCR was taken from a woman in her thirties with primary liver carcinoma and hepatitis B virus infection. The sample consisted of peripheral blood. The J gene is TRBJ2-2, the V gene TRBV11-2; 7 bases agree with TRBD2. CDR3 in amino acids: CVSSQHQTAGVTGELLF. The DNA for the CDR3 is TGTGTCAGCAGCCAACATCAGACGGCGGGAGTCACCGGGGAGCTGTTATTT.